This TCR beta chain was captured by sequencing in a study of a mutant IDH1 vaccine in newly diagnosed glioma. At the level of the study: Eight vaccinations reached patients in weeks 1, 3, 5, 7, 11, 15, 19 and 23. The initiation of vaccination occurred 4-6 weeks after radiotherapy alone, or with temozolomide cycles.

The sample's time point: week 23, last vaccination. In every dose of vaccine, 300 ug of mutant IDH1 20-mer peptide was given alongside topical imiquimod. The repertoire was sequenced with immunoSEQ multiplex PCR; TCRdb's copy has only in-frame clones and lacks some. This sample has 25,000 to 35,000 clones, with 65% to 85% found just once. This clone was seen a few times. Its antigen is not identified. The receptor was derived from a woman aged 18-29 years with glioma. The material sequenced was PBMCs, taken from a glioma patient whose treatment included an IDH1 peptide vaccine.

The CDR3 region has the DNA TGTGCCTGGGACGACAAAAGAAATCAGCCCCAGCATTTT. Translation gives CAWDDKRNQPQHF. The chain joins TRBV30 to TRBJ1-5, with D unresolved. The CDR3 loop spans 13 amino acids. CDR1 is GTSNPN and CDR2 is SVGIG in the germline V gene (reference sequence). V lost 5 bases and J 4 bases, leaving 12 bases between the germline ends.